What follows are 16 T cell receptor beta chains derived from one specimen sequenced in a study of shared clonotypes between healthy human individuals. Selected positively for CCR7 and CD45RO-negative, naive CD8 cells excluded terminally differentiated effector memory CD45RA+ cells. The method was immunoSEQ multiplex PCR; TCRdb's version includes in-frame clones alone and lacks a portion of them. This table holds approximately 590,000 clones, around 95% found once. The sample consisted of naive CD8+ T cells sorted from blood. The receptors come from a woman in her twenties or thirties in good health.

The chain employs TRBV25-1 and TRBJ2-7, with D tentatively TRBD2 (6 bases). The CDR3 spans 15 residues. V was shortened by 5 bases and J by 2 bases, with 16 bases between the two germline ends. Looked up from germline, CDR1 is MGHDK and CDR2 is SYGVNS. For the CDR3, the DNA is TGTGCCAGCAGTTCTCCCGGGACTGGAGCCTACGAGCAGTACTTC. This codes for CASSSPGTGAYEQYF.

This clone was recorded only once. This chain joins TRBV4-1 and TRBJ2-7; 7 bases match TRBD1. This CDR3 region has 13 residues. V trimming: 4 bases; J trimming: 7 bases; junction bases outside the gene matches: 7. Per germline, CDR1 MGHRA and CDR2 YSYEKL. The chain's CDR3 is CASSPGQPSEQYF. CDR3 sequence (DNA): TGCGCCAGCAGCCCGGGACAGCCGTCGGAGCAGTACTTC.

About this clone: One junction end disagrees with the germline gene, perhaps due to a read error. This CDR3 reads CASSSGTGSFEQYF. Written as DNA, the CDR3 is TGTGCCAGCAGCTCCGGGACAGGGTCCTTCGAGCAGTACTTC. The chain combines TRBV27 with TRBJ2-7; 9 positions agree with TRBD1. Germline CDR1 MNHEY, CDR2 SMNVEV (reference sequence). This CDR3 comprises 14 residues.

The chain joins TRBV27 to TRBJ2-5; D unclear. Per germline, CDR1 MNHEY and CDR2 SMNVEV (reference sequence). There are 13 residues in the CDR3. The ends were cut back, 4 bases at V and 2 bases at J, with 8 bases in the middle. The CDR3 region is CASSYGSQETQYF. The DNA for the CDR3 is TGTGCCAGCAGTTATGGCAGTCAAGAGACCCAGTACTTC.

This clone was observed once. The chain links TRBV25-1 to TRBJ2-7; 9 bases align to TRBD1. V shed 4 bases and J 6 bases; nucleotides not matched to a gene: 10. CDR1 MGHDK and CDR2 SYGVNS come from the germline V gene. The CDR3 contains 15 residues. The CDR3 DNA sequence: TGTGCCAGCAGTGGGACAGGGGTTTTGGTGGGCGAGCAGTACTTC. Its protein product is CASSGTGVLVGEQYF.

In DNA form, the CDR3 reads TGTGCCAGCAGCTTAGCGGGACTGTACGAGCAGTTCTTC. This translates into CASSLAGLYEQFF. The J gene is TRBJ2-1, the V gene TRBV7-2, with D maybe TRBD2 (6 bases). V lost 0 bases and J lost 10, with 10 bases in between. Germline loops: CDR1 SGHTA, CDR2 FQGNSA. The CDR3 totals 13 residues. Filled out from reference TRBV7-2 and TRBJ2-1, the complete variable domain reads GAGVSQSPSNKVTEKGKDVELRCDPISGHTALYWYRQSLGQGLEFLIYFQGNSAPDKSGLPSDRFSAERTGGSVSTLTIQRTQQEDSAVYLCASSLAGLYEQFFGPGTRLTVL.

The chain employs TRBV4-1 and TRBJ2-7; D is unresolved. Trimming removed 1 base from V and 2 bases from J, with 12 bases in between. The length of the CDR3 is 15 residues. Germline CDR1 reads MGHRA; CDR2 reads YSYEKL. CDR3 sequence reads: CASSQVQKPPYEQYF. The CDR3 bases are TGCGCCAGCAGCCAAGTACAAAAACCCCCCTACGAGCAGTACTTC.

The chain couples TRBV4-1 to TRBJ1-4, with 8 bases that match TRBD1. The CDR3 is made up of 15 amino acids. J was trimmed by 7 bases and V by 1 base; bases with no gene match: 5. Per germline, CDR1 MGHRA and CDR2 YSYEKL. This CDR3 is CASSQAGGKVEKLFF. The CDR3 DNA follows: TGCGCCAGCAGCCAAGCAGGGGGCAAGGTTGAAAAACTGTTTTTT.

The gene calls are TRBV9 and TRBJ2-3; TRBD2 matches 16 bases. V lost 4 bases to trimming and J lost 3 bases; unmatched junction nucleotides: 8. The CDR3 covers 18 residues. The germline V gene encodes CDR1 SGDLS and CDR2 YYNGEE. CDR3 in DNA: TGTGCCAGCAGCTTGCGGGGGACTAGCGGGAGGGGAACAGATACGCAGTATTTT. This codes for CASSLRGTSGRGTDTQYF.

The gene calls are TRBV28 and TRBJ2-1, with 10 bases lining up with TRBD2. The CDR3 has 15 residues. The V segment lost 10 bases and the J segment 7 bases; nucleotides outside the gene matches: 13. CDR1 and CDR2 from the germline V gene are MDHEN and SYDVKM. CDR3 amino acids: CATGILAGVANEQFF. The DNA of the CDR3 is TGTGCCACCGGGATTCTAGCGGGAGTGGCGAATGAGCAGTTCTTC.

The chain links TRBV28 to TRBJ2-1, with TRBD2 matching 8 bases. Germline-derived CDR1 and CDR2 are MDHEN and SYDVKM. Trimming cost V 4 bases and J 10 bases; bases outside gene matches: 3. The CDR3 runs to 12 residues. As DNA, the CDR3 is TGTGCCAGCAGTTCTAGCGGGCTAGAGCAGTTCTTC. Its protein is CASSSSGLEQFF.

This clone occurred once. The chain uses TRBV27 and TRBJ2-7; 11 positions agree with TRBD2. This CDR3 region has 16 residues. V trimming: 5 bases; J trimming: 1 base; junction bases outside the gene matches: 7. Germline V gene sequence: CDR1 MNHEY, CDR2 SMNVEV (reference sequence). CDR3 DNA sequence: TGTGCCAGCAGTGGAACCTTAGCGGGAGGGTCCTACGAGCAGTACTTC. This gives the protein CASSGTLAGGSYEQYF.

This sequence joins TRBV11-2 and TRBJ1-3; D is perhaps TRBD1 (6 bases). This CDR3 has 17 residues. V shed 0 bases and J shed 0 bases, with 12 bases lying between them. From germline, CDR1 is SGHAT and CDR2 FQNNGV. CDR3 loop: CASSLEPWTVSGNTIYF. CDR3 in DNA: TGTGCCAGCAGCTTAGAACCCTGGACAGTCTCTGGAAACACCATATATTTT.

V is TRBV27 and J is TRBJ1-2, with TRBD1 identical over 9 bases. The ends lost 5 bases at V and 4 bases at J; junction bases unmatched: 8. Looked up from germline, CDR1 is MNHEY and CDR2 is SMNVEV (reference sequence). The CDR3 consists of 15 residues. The CDR3 coding sequence is TGTGCCAGCAGTCCCAAGACAGGGGGTGTCTATGGCTACACCTTC. This sequence encodes CASSPKTGGVYGYTF.

The CDR3 coding sequence is TGCGCCAGCAGCCACGTAGGCGTCTACGAGCAGTACTTC. It encodes CASSHVGVYEQYF. V gene TRBV4-1 combines with J gene TRBJ2-7; D unclear. The CDR3 loop spans 13 amino acids. Trimming left V 3 bases short and J 3 bases short, with 9 bases between. CDR1 MGHRA and CDR2 YSYEKL come from the germline V gene.

This clone occurred once. The chain recombines TRBV6-1 with TRBJ2-7; a weak D match, TRBD1 (5 bases). Germline CDR1 and CDR2: MNHNS and SASEGT. The ends were cut back, 4 bases at V and 1 base at J, with 11 bases in the middle. This CDR3 has 14 amino acids. CDR3 nucleotides: TGTGCCAGCAGTGGCCAGGGTGTTTCCTACGAGCAGTACTTC. Amino acids: CASSGQGVSYEQYF.